The TCR beta chain under discussion was sequenced for a study of cytomegalovirus exposure and HLA in healthy donors. As for the study in general: Earlier, approximately 180 million T cells were analyzed, and some 120 million unique TCR beta sequences were found among them.

PCR employed 60 Vbeta and 13 Jbeta primers. Clones were read by immunoSEQ multiplex PCR, and TCRdb kept only the in-frame ones, dropping some. In the table there are approximately 200,000 clones, 60% to 80% of which are singletons. The length of the CDR3 is 17 residues. The J segment lost 3 bases and the V segment lost 5 bases, leaving 14 bases of the junction unmatched. The germline V gene encodes CDR1 LNHDA and CDR2 SQIVND (reference sequence). Sequencing used PBMCs. This clonotype was sampled from a man aged 18-30 years in good health and CMV-seronegative. V is TRBV19 and J is TRBJ2-3; 7 nucleotides align to TRBD2. In DNA, the CDR3 is TGTGCCAGTAGTGCGGGGGTAGCGGGCGGTCAAACAGATACGCAGTATTTT. Residues: CASSAGVAGGQTDTQYF.